This T cell receptor (beta chain) was profiled in a study of PD-1 blockade in classical Hodgkin lymphoma. Findings and limits, study-wide: Researchers reported that CD4+ TCR diversity, though not CD8+, rose significantly by C4D1.

The patients all showed relapse after autologous stem cell transplantation, while their brentuximab vedotin exposure varied. Profiled with immunoSEQ multiplex PCR; TCRdb holds only in-frame clones, not every one. In the table there are about 97,000 clones, 75% to 90% of which are singletons. Points on this clone: Its antigen is not known.

The germline V and J ends were trimmed by 4 bases and 2 bases, with 9 bases remaining between them. The CDR3 covers 13 residues. Germline-derived CDR1 and CDR2 are SGHNT and YYREEE (reference sequence). This material consisted of peripheral blood mononuclear cells (PBMCs), taken at baseline. This sequence was found in a human donor with classical Hodgkin lymphoma. The chain carries TRBV5-4 and TRBJ2-5; TRBD1 is a possible D gene (6 bases). Here the CDR3 reads CASSADRQETQYF. In nucleotides, the CDR3 is TGTGCCAGCAGCGCGGACAGACAAGAGACCCAGTACTTC. The variable domain in full, completed from reference TRBV5-4 and TRBJ2-5, reads ETGVTQSPTHLIKTRGQQVTLRCSSQSGHNTVSWYQQALGQGPQFIFQYYREEENGRGNFPPRFSGLQFPNYSSELNVNALELDDSALYLCASSADRQETQYFGPGTRLLVL.